This T cell receptor (beta chain) was retrieved from a study of cytomegalovirus exposure and HLA in healthy donors. Study-level information: Findings of an earlier analysis included roughly 110 million unique TCR beta sequences from 200 million or so T cells. Study-level findings and limits: Among immune exposure information, only CMV serostatus was available. Some V segments, including TRBV6-2 and TRBV6-3, were excluded as indistinguishable.

As concerns this clone: Its antigen is not identified.

The primer mix had 60 Vbeta and 13 Jbeta primers. Data came from immunoSEQ multiplex PCR; TCRdb stores just in-frame clones and leaves some out. Its table lists approximately 140,000 clones. Germline V gene sequence: CDR1 SGHRS, CDR2 YFSETQ. CDR3 size: 18 residues. V gave up 4 bases and J gave up 1 base; unmatched junction bases: 5. The sample taken for sequencing was PBMCs. This clonotype was obtained from a woman in her forties or fifties in good health and CMV-seronegative. This chain links TRBV5-1 with TRBJ2-2; 15 bases match TRBD2. The DNA for the CDR3 is TGCGCCAGCAGCACCGGGACTAGCGGGAGGCGGAACACCGGGGAGCTGTTTTTT. Encoded protein: CASSTGTSGRRNTGELFF.